The 9 T cell receptor beta chains listed next were all sequenced from one sample in a study of cytomegalovirus exposure and HLA in healthy donors. Use of 60 Vbeta and 13 Jbeta primers characterized the PCR. Some clones are missing from TCRdb's copy, which holds only in-frame ones; the method was immunoSEQ multiplex PCR. The sample includes over 150,000 clones, over 70% seen only once; the top ten take about 9.9%. The sequenced sample was PBMCs. These receptors came from a man between 18 and 29 years old in good health and CMV-seropositive.

This rearrangement joins TRBV2 to TRBJ2-7, with 7 bases that match TRBD2. This CDR3 is built from 14 residues. J was trimmed by 5 bases and V by 8 bases; bases with no gene match: 12. Per germline, CDR1 SNHLY and CDR2 FYNNEI. CDR3: CASSGPLAKNEQYF. The CDR3 nucleotides are TGTGCCAGCTCAGGGCCACTAGCGAAGAACGAGCAGTACTTC.

V gene TRBV5-1 combines with J gene TRBJ2-7, with D maybe TRBD2 (6 bases). The CDR3 is made up of 16 amino acids. The germline V gene has CDR1 SGHRS and CDR2 YFSETQ. The germline V and J ends were trimmed by 2 bases and 0 bases, with 15 bases remaining between them. The CDR3 reads CASSFSGRTSSYEQYF. The CDR3 bases are TGCGCCAGCAGCTTTAGCGGACGGACAAGCTCCTACGAGCAGTACTTC.

The chain combines TRBV30 with TRBJ1-1; D might be TRBD1 (6 bases). Germline values: CDR1 GTSNPN, CDR2 SVGIG (reference sequence). V was shortened by 0 bases and J by 3 bases, with 8 bases between the two germline ends. The CDR3 spans 13 residues. Written as DNA, the CDR3 is TGTGCCTGGAGTGTACGGACAGACACTGAAGCTTTCTTT. As protein: CAWSVRTDTEAFF. Full variable domain (missing parts from reference TRBV30 and TRBJ1-1): SQTIHQWPATLVQPVGSPLSLECTVEGTSNPNLYWYRQAAGRGLQLLFYSVGIGQISSEVPQNLSASRPQDRQFILSSKKLLLSDSGFYLCAWSVRTDTEAFFGQGTRLTVV.

The chain joins TRBV7-9 to TRBJ2-3, with 10 bases lining up with TRBD2. Trimming cost V 4 bases and J 4 bases; bases outside gene matches: 5. Germline loops: CDR1 SEHNR, CDR2 FQNEAQ (reference sequence). The CDR3 totals 15 residues. DNA of the CDR3: TGTGCCAGCAGCTACTATGGGACTAGCGCAGATACGCAGTATTTT. Its translation: CASSYYGTSADTQYF.

The chain employs TRBV5-8 and TRBJ1-1; D perhaps matches TRBD1 (5 bases). V gave up 9 bases and J gave up 7 bases, with 10 bases separating them. The CDR3 spans 10 residues. Germline V gene lookup returns CDR1 SGHTS and CDR2 YDEGEE. CDR3 coding DNA: TGTGCCACATACAGGTTTGAAGCTTTCTTT. It translates to CATYRFEAFF.

This chain uses TRBV11-3 with TRBJ1-5, with 7 bases aligning to TRBD1. J gave up 0 bases and V 3 bases, and 5 bases lay outside the gene matches. The germline CDR1 and CDR2 sequences are SGHNT and YENEEA. The CDR3 extends over 16 amino acids. CDR3 in DNA: TGTGCCAGCAGCTTCACAGGGGAAGATAGCAATCAGCCCCAGCATTTT. Protein sequence: CASSFTGEDSNQPQHF.

There are a few counts of this clone. The chain links TRBV5-4 to TRBJ2-7; 10 bases match TRBD1. This CDR3 region has 15 residues. Germline CDR1 reads SGHNT; CDR2 reads YYREEE (reference sequence). The J segment lost 4 bases and the V segment lost 4 bases, leaving 8 bases of the junction unmatched. CDR3 in amino acids: CASSGGTGVLYEQYF. For the CDR3, the DNA is TGTGCCAGCAGCGGAGGGACAGGGGTACTTTACGAGCAGTACTTC.

The rearrangement links TRBV6-5 to TRBJ1-2, with D possibly being TRBD1 (6 bases). In germline, CDR1 is MNHEY, CDR2 SVGAGI. This CDR3 spans 12 amino acids. Between the trimmed V and J ends, which lost 5 bases and 5 bases, there was a span of 9 bases. Here the CDR3 DNA reads TGTGCCAGCAGTGTTCAGGGGTATGGCTACACCTTC. Translation gives CASSVQGYGYTF.

This chain uses TRBV30 with TRBJ1-1, with no clear D. Germline V CDR1 and CDR2: GTSNPN, SVGIG (reference sequence). Trimming took 3 bases from V and 6 from J, leaving 8 bases between them. This CDR3 has 11 residues. The CDR3 DNA follows: TGTGCCTGGAGACTTGGTGCTGAAGCTTTCTTT. As protein: CAWRLGAEAFF. The full variable domain, with the rest looked up from reference TRBV30 and TRBJ1-1, is SQTIHQWPATLVQPVGSPLSLECTVEGTSNPNLYWYRQAAGRGLQLLFYSVGIGQISSEVPQNLSASRPQDRQFILSSKKLLLSDSGFYLCAWRLGAEAFFGQGTRLTVV.